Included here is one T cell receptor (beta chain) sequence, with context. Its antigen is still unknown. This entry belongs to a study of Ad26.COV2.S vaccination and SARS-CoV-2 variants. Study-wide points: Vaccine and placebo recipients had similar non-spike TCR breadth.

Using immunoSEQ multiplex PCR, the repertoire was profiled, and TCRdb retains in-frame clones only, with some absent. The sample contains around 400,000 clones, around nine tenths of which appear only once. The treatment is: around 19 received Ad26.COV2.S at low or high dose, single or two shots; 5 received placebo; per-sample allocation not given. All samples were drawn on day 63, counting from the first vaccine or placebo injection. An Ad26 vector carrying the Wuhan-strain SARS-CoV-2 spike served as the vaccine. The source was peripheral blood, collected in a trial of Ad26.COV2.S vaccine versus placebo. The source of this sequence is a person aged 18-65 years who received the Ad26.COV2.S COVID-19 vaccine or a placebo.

The CDR3 loop is CASVGGVKDTQYF. For the CDR3, the DNA is TGTGCCAGCGTGGGCGGAGTCAAAGATACGCAGTATTTT. The chain carries TRBV2 and TRBJ2-3, with D hard to call. V shed 8 bases and J shed 5 bases, with 14 bases lying between them. The CDR3 loop spans 13 amino acids. Germline lookup yields CDR1 SNHLY and CDR2 FYNNEI.